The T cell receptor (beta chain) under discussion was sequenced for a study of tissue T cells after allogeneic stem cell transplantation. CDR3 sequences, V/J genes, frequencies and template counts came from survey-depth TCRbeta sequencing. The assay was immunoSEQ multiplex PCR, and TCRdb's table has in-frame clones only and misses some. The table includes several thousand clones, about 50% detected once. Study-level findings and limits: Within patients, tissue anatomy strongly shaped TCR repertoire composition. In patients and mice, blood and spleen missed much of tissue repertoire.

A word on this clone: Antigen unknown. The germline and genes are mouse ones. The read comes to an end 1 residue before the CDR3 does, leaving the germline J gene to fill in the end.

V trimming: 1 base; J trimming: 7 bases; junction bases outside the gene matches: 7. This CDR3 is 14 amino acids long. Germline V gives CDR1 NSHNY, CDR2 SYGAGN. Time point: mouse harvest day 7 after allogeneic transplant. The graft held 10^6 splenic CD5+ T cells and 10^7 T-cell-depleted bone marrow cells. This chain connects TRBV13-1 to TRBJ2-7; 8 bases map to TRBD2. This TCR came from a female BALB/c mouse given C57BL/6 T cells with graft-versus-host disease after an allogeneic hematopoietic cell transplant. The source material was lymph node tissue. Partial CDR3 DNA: TGTGCCAGCAGTGATAGTGGGGGGGTGGGGGAACAGTAC. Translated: CASSDSGGVGEQY. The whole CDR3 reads CASSDSGGVGEQYF.